The TCR beta chain under discussion was sequenced for a study of technical replicates of blood from a few donors. Only one count was recorded for this clone. Using immunoSEQ multiplex PCR, the repertoire was profiled, and TCRdb retains in-frame clones only, with some absent. The sample consists of some 13,000 clones, 85% to 95% of them appearing once. Germline lookup yields CDR1 MNHGY and CDR2 SAAAGT. Between the trimmed V and J ends, which lost 4 bases and 4 bases, there was a span of 11 bases. This CDR3 spans 14 amino acids. The gene calls are TRBV6-8 and TRBJ1-3, with D possibly TRBD1 on 6 matching bases. The origin of this receptor is a human donor in good health. The sample consisted of PBMCs. The chain's CDR3 is CASSSRDIGNTIYF. The CDR3 DNA follows: TGTGCCAGCAGTTCCCGGGACATCGGAAACACCATATATTTT.